This T cell receptor (beta chain) was obtained from a study of cytomegalovirus exposure and HLA in healthy donors. V was clipped by 6 bases and J by 7 bases; unmatched bases: 12. The CDR3 is 15 amino acids. Germline CDR1 ENHRY, CDR2 SYGVKD. The study ran its PCR with 60 Vbeta and 13 Jbeta primers. Sequenced by immunoSEQ multiplex PCR; TCRdb stores in-frame clones only, minus some. The profile shows over 150,000 clones, 75% to 85% of them singletons. This clone occurred a few times. The sequencing input was PBMCs. The chain employs TRBV10-3 and TRBJ2-7; the match to TRBD2 covers 10 bases. The sequence came from a woman aged 50 to 65 in good health and CMV-seronegative. This chain's CDR3 is CAIRGLLAGENEQYF. CDR3 coding DNA: TGTGCCATCAGGGGACTCCTAGCGGGGGAGAATGAGCAGTACTTC.